These 14 T cell receptor beta chains came from one sample sequenced in a study of blood T cell repertoires in COVID-19 (dated by TCRdb to the early 2020s). The library relied on the immunoSEQ multiplex PCR assay. TCRdb provides this immuneACCESS table in a form limited to in-frame rearrangements. Some clones are lacking; in checked studies, under half of them reflect an unresolved V gene, and why the rest are absent is not known. The sample table lists roughly 65,000 clones, more than 80% of them with a count of one. Together, the top ten hold 35% to 40% of the sample. Sequencing was carried out using peripheral blood. Receptors were obtained from a woman older than 75 with active or convalescent COVID-19.

The V call is TRBV28, the J call TRBJ1-2, with 10 bases matching TRBD1. This CDR3 is built from 15 residues. CDR1 and CDR2 (germline): MDHEN, SYDVKM. The J segment lost 3 bases and the V segment lost 5 bases, leaving 6 bases of the junction unmatched. In nucleotides, the CDR3 is TGTGCCAGCAGTATACCGACAGGGGGCCACTATGGCTACACCTTC. Translated: CASSIPTGGHYGYTF.

The V call is TRBV15, the J call TRBJ1-5, with a possible D match to TRBD1 (5 bases). The CDR3 is 19 amino acids. Trimming removed 0 bases from V and 2 bases from J, with 20 bases in between. Per the germline V gene, CDR1 is LNHNV and CDR2 is YYDKDF (reference sequence). CDR3 region: CATSRDWGLLLGGNQPQHF. The CDR3 bases are TGTGCCACCAGCAGAGATTGGGGACTCTTACTTGGGGGCAATCAGCCCCAGCATTTT.

The chain combines TRBV30 with TRBJ1-2; a weak D match, TRBD1 (6 bases). V was clipped by 1 base and J by 4 bases, with 16 bases between them. The CDR3 extends over 15 amino acids. Germline CDR1 reads GTSNPN; CDR2 reads SVGIG (reference sequence). The CDR3 reads CAWSAEGVGVYGYTF. The CDR3 region has the DNA TGTGCCTGGAGTGCAGAGGGGGTGGGGGTCTATGGCTACACCTTC. Filled out from reference TRBV30 and TRBJ1-2, the complete variable domain reads SQTIHQWPATLVQPVGSPLSLECTVEGTSNPNLYWYRQAAGRGLQLLFYSVGIGQISSEVPQNLSASRPQDRQFILSSKKLLLSDSGFYLCAWSAEGVGVYGYTFGSGTRLTVV.

The rearrangement joins TRBV10-3 to TRBJ2-7; 15 nucleotides align to TRBD2. The CDR3 sequence is 15 residues long. The V gene end was trimmed by 4 bases and the J gene end by 7 bases; junction bases not matched to a gene: 5. Germline V CDR1 and CDR2: ENHRY, SYGVKD. CDR3 nucleotide sequence: TGTGCCATCAGTGGCGGGACTAGCGGGGGGCGAGAGCAGTACTTC. Its translation is CAISGGTSGGREQYF.

The chain couples TRBV19 to TRBJ2-7, with 7 bases fitting TRBD2. Germline V gene lookup returns CDR1 LNHDA and CDR2 SQIVND (reference sequence). Germline trimming cut 3 bases from V and 7 bases from J; bases unmatched to any gene: 12. The CDR3 is made up of 15 amino acids. CDR3 in amino acids: CASSISSGTEGEQYF. In DNA form, the CDR3 reads TGTGCCAGTAGTATTAGCAGCGGGACCGAAGGGGAGCAGTACTTC. The full variable domain, in which reference TRBV19 and TRBJ2-7 provide the parts outside the CDR3, is DGGITQSPKYLFRKEGQNVTLSCEQNLNHDAMYWYRQDPGQGLRLIYYSQIVNDFQKGDIAEGYSVSREKKESFPLTVTSAQKNPTAFYLCASSISSGTEGEQYFGPGTRLTVT.

The V call is TRBV20-1, the J call TRBJ2-7, with a weak D call TRBD2 (6 bases). This CDR3 has 13 amino acids. Germline V gives CDR1 DFQATT, CDR2 SNEGSKA (reference sequence). Trimming shortened V by 3 bases and J by 7 bases, and 16 bases separated the two germline ends. This CDR3 reads CSASGPSGREQYF. For the CDR3, the DNA is TGCAGTGCTAGTGGCCCCAGTGGGAGGGAGCAGTACTTC.

V usage is TRBV7-2 and J usage is TRBJ1-5; no reliable D call. The CDR3 runs 14 residues. CDR1 SGHTA and CDR2 FQGNSA come from the germline V gene. V dropped 1 base and J dropped 6 bases, with 10 bases sitting between them. CDR3 protein: CASSLVGEFQPQHF. The CDR3, as DNA: TGTGCCAGCAGCTTAGTTGGGGAGTTTCAGCCCCAGCATTTT.

V usage is TRBV4-3 and J usage is TRBJ1-2; D gene uncertain. Between the trimmed V and J ends, which lost 4 bases and 8 bases, there was a span of 14 bases. Germline CDR1 is LGHNA and CDR2 is YSLEER. The CDR3 spans 13 residues. CDR3 in amino acids: CASSRREVGGYTF. The DNA for the CDR3 is TGCGCCAGCAGCCGTAGGGAGGTGGGCGGCTACACCTTC.

Here the CDR3 reads CASTPGGQNNQPQHF. The DNA for the CDR3 is TGTGCCAGTACCCCTGGGGGACAGAACAATCAGCCCCAGCATTTT. V and J are TRBV19 and TRBJ1-5, with 7 bases matching TRBD1. Germline V gene sequence: CDR1 LNHDA, CDR2 SQIVND (reference sequence). The CDR3 covers 15 residues. V lost 7 bases to trimming and J lost 3 bases; unmatched junction nucleotides: 9.

The chain links TRBV29-1 to TRBJ2-2; 11 positions agree with TRBD1. V trimming: 7 bases; J trimming: 6 bases; junction bases outside the gene matches: 7. From germline, CDR1 is SQVTM and CDR2 ANQGSEA. This CDR3 comprises 14 residues. In nucleotides, the CDR3 is TGCAGCGCTTCCGGGACAGGGGGACCCGGGGAGCTGTTTTTT. Protein product: CSASGTGGPGELFF.

The rearrangement links TRBV5-8 to TRBJ1-1; D not certain. CDR1 is SGHTS, CDR2 YDEGEE, per germline. This CDR3 region has 14 residues. Trimming took off 0 bases at V and 6 bases at J, with 12 bases between the two ends. Here the CDR3 DNA reads TGTGCCAGCAGCTTGGGCTTTAACGGGGCTGAAGCTTTCTTT. Translating it yields CASSLGFNGAEAFF.

The J gene is TRBJ2-5, the V gene TRBV12-5; unclear D gene. Trimming took off 3 bases at V and 7 bases at J, with 3 bases between the two ends. Germline V lookup: CDR1 LGHNT, CDR2 FRNRAP. The CDR3 runs 10 residues. CDR3 region: CASGFRTQYF. The CDR3 DNA follows: TGTGCTAGTGGTTTTCGGACCCAGTACTTC.

The chain recombines TRBV4-1 with TRBJ1-5, with TRBD1 matching 7 bases. J gave up 3 bases and V 4 bases, and 3 bases lay outside the gene matches. The CDR3 length is 14 residues. Germline V lookup: CDR1 MGHRA, CDR2 YSYEKL. CDR3 amino acids: CASSRTGSNQPQHF. As DNA, the CDR3 is TGCGCCAGCAGCCGGACAGGATCCAATCAGCCCCAGCATTTT.

This clone turned up a few times. This chain joins TRBV2 and TRBJ1-1; D ambiguous. The V end was cut by 7 bases, the J end by 7 bases, with 10 bases between. Per germline, CDR1 SNHLY and CDR2 FYNNEI. The CDR3 is made up of 11 amino acids. The CDR3 DNA reads TGTGCCAGCATGGCAGTACGTGAAGCTTTCTTT. Encoded protein: CASMAVREAFF.